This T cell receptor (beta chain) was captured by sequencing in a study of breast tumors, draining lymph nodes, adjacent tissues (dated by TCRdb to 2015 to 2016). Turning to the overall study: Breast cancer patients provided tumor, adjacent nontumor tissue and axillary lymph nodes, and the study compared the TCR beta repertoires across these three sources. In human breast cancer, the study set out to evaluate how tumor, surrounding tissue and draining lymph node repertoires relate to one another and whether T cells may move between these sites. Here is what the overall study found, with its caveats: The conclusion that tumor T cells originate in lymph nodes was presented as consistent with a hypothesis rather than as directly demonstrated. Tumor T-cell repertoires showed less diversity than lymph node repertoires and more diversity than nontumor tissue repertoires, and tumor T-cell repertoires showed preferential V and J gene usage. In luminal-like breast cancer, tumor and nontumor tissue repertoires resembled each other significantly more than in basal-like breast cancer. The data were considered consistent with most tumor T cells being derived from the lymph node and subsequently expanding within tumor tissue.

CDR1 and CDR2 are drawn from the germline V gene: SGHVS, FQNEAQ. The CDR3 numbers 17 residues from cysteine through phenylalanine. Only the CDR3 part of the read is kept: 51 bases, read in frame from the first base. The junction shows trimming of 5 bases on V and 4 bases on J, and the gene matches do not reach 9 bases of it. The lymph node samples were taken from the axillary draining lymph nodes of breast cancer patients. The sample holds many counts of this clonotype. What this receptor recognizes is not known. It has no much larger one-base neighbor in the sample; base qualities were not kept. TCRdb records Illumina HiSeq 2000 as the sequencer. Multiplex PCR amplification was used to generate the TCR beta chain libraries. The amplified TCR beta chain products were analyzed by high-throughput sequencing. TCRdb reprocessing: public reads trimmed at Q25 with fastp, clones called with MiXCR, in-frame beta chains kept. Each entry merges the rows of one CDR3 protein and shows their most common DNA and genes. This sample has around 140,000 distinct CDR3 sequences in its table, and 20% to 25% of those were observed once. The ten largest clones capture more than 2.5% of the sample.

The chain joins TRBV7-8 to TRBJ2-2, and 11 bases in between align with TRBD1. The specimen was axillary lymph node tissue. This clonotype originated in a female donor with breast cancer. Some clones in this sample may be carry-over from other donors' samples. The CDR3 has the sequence CASSRRTGGVSTGELFF. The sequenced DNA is TGTGCCAGCAGCCGAAGGACAGGGGGCGTTTCCACCGGGGAGCTGTTTTTT.